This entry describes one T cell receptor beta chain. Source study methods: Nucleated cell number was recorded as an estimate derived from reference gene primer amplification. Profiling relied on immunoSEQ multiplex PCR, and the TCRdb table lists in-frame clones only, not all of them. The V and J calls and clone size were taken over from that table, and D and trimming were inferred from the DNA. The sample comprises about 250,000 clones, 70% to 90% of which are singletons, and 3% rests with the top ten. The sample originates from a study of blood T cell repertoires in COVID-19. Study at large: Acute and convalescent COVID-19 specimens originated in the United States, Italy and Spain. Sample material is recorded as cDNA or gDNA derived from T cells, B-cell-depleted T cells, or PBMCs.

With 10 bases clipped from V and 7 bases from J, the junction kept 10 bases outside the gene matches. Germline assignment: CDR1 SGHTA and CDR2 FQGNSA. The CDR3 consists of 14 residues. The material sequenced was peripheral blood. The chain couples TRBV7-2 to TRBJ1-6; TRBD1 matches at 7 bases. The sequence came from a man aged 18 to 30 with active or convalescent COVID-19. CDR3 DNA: TGTGCCACCCTCCCTGAACAGGGGAATTCACCCCTCCACTTT. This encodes CATLPEQGNSPLHF.